Sequencing of this T cell receptor (beta chain) was carried out in a study of T cells in Graves' hyperthyroidism and ophthalmopathy (dated by TCRdb to between 2017 and 2020). A note on the overall study: Peripheral blood was collected at initial diagnosis, before any treatment. To identify distinguishing TCR V-J signatures, a discovery cohort of about a hundred patients was used, comprising some 45 with Graves' ophthalmopathy and about 59 with stable Graves' hyperthyroidism. Prospective prediction of ophthalmopathy was tested in an independent validation cohort consisting of 18 to 20 hyperthyroidism patients and over 15 patients who later progressed to ophthalmopathy. For training and testing, the 100 or so patients in the discovery cohort were randomly divided in a 7:3 ratio. Thyroid tissue and blood T-cell repertoires from about six Graves' hyperthyroidism patients were also compared in the study. Once sampling was done, hyperthyroidism patients were given methimazole at a starting dose of 30 mg daily, whereas ophthalmopathy patients were given high-dose intravenous methylprednisolone. The paper describes TCR Vbeta CDR3 sequencing of around 140 peripheral blood samples, made up of fewer than 50 ophthalmopathy patients, approximately 73 hyperthyroidism patients and 17 progressor patients.

What the study reported, not specific to this receptor: Most expanded thyroid clonotypes (frequency above 0.001) were also detected in blood, suggesting blood repertoires may reflect thyroid immune responses. Sample size was not statistically predetermined, and blinding of investigators to group allocation was not performed. In validation, the model predicted progression to ophthalmopathy with roughly 70% sensitivity and less than 75% specificity, a median of approximately 6.7 months before onset. A 13 V-J signature model separated ophthalmopathy from stable hyperthyroidism, with just over 85% sensitivity and 81% to 82% specificity in cross-validation and 80%/75% in testing.

The germline V gene encodes CDR1 MDHEN and CDR2 SYDVKM. Counted from cysteine to phenylalanine, this CDR3 has 16 amino acids. Of all the DNA, just the CDR3 is kept, 48 bases in frame from base 1. The junction shows trimming of 7 bases on V and 3 bases on J, and the gene matches do not reach 11 bases of it. There are a few counts of this clonotype. What this receptor recognizes is not known. Qualities for individual bases were not recorded, and no much larger clone is one base off. Stable Graves' hyperthyroidism was defined as no progression to ophthalmopathy during 18 months of follow-up. Hyperthyroidism patients were newly diagnosed, had a disease duration of under 2 months, and were aged 18 to 65 years. Patients with uncontrolled infections, other autoimmune diseases, pregnancy or lactation were excluded. Diagnoses were established on the basis of clinical symptoms, serum thyroxine and TRAb, thyroid ultrasound, and orbital computed tomography. PBMCs were separated from about 10 ml of fresh peripheral blood using Ficoll-Paque density gradient centrifugation. Total RNA was extracted using Trizol reagent, and RNA quality was assessed on an Agilent 2100 Bioanalyzer.

Amplification of TCR beta CDR3 regions was carried out from RNA transcripts. The first round of RT-PCR for the TCR CDR3 was performed with the HTBI primer set and the Qiagen OneStep RT-PCR kit. A second multiplex PCR round built the libraries, followed by size selection and purification. Paired-end sequencing of the libraries was performed with 100 bp reads on an Illumina HiSeq2000. Concerning the study's data processing: SOAPnuke was used to process the raw data, with reads discarded if the reads contained adapters or uncalled bases, had a mean Phred below 15, or lacked an exact constant-primer or identifier match. High-quality paired reads were merged with COPE v1.2.5, and unique nucleotide sequences were defined as clonotypes. MiTCR v1.1 was used to align the clonotypes against IMGT TRBV, TRBD and TRBJ reference segments. Only V-J combinations with frequency above 0.0001, covering approximately 99% of repertoires, were analysed. A TCS score was defined as the ratio between F50 (clonal expansion) and ExV (chaos), using BLOSUM62-based TCRdist between CDR3 peptides within each V-J. Welch's t-statistics and random forest reduced several hundred V-J features to 13, which were used in a naive Bayes classifier (R e1071). In TCRdb, the public reads were trimmed at Q25 with fastp and aligned with MiXCR, with productive beta chains retained. Rows with one shared CDR3 protein collapse into an entry with the most common genes and DNA. The authors' filters were not applied to this entry. Present in this sample are 500,000 to 700,000 distinct CDR3 sequences, approximately 15% of which were seen just once. 15% to 20% of the sample comes from the top ten.

Recombination connected TRBV28 to TRBJ2-7, with 11 junctional bases fitting TRBD2. Input material: blood. This TCR derives from a woman younger than 35 with Graves' hyperthyroidism. In nucleotide form, the sequence is TGTGCCAGCACCTCCCCGGGTGGACTAGCGGGCTACGAGCAGTACTTC. This codes for CASTSPGGLAGYEQYF.